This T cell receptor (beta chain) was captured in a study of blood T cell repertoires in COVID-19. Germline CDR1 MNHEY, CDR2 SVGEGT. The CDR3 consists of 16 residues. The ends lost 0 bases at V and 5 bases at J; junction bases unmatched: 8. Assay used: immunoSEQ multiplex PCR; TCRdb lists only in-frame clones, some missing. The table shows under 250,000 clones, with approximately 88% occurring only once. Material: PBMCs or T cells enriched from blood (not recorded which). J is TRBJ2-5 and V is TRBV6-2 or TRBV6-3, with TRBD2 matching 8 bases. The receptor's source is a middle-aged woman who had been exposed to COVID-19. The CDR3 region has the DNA TGTGCCAGCAGTTACTCGCGGGCGGGAGGAGCTGAGACCCAGTACTTC. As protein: CASSYSRAGGAETQYF.